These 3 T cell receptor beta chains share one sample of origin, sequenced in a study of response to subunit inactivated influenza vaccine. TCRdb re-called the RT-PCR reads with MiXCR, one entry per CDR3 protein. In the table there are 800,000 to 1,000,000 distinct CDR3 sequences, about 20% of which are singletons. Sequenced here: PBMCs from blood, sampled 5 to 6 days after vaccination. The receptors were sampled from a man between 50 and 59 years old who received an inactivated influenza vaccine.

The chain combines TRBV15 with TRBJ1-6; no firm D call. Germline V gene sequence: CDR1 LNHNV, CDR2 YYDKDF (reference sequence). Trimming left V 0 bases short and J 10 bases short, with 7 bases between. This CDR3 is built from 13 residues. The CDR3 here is CATSRDGSSPLHF. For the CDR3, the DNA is TGTGCCACCAGCAGAGACGGGTCCTCACCCCTCCACTTT. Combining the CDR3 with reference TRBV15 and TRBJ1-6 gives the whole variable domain DAMVIQNPRYQVTQFGKPVTLSCSQTLNHNVMYWYQQKSSQAPKLLFHYYDKDFNNEADTPDNFQSRRPNTSFCFLDIRSPGLGDTAMYLCATSRDGSSPLHFGNGTRLTVT.

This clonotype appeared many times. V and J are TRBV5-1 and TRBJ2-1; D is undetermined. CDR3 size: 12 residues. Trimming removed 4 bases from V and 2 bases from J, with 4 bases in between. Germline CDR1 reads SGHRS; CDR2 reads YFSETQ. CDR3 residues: CASSMTYNEQFF. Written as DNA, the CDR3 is TGCGCCAGCAGCATGACCTACAATGAGCAGTTCTTC.

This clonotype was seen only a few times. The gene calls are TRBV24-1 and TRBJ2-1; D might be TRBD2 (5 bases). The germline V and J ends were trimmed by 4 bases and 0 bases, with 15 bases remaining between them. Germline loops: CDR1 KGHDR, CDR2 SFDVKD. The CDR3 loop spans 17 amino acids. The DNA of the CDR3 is TGTGCCACCAGTGAGGACGTAAGTGAGGGCTCCTACAATGAGCAGTTCTTC. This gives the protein CATSEDVSEGSYNEQFF.